This TCR beta chain was sequenced for a study of long-term antiretroviral therapy in people with HIV. The assay, immunoSEQ v3.0, was run at survey level. Sequencing used immunoSEQ multiplex PCR; TCRdb keeps in-frame clones, though not all of them. Of under 45,000 clones in the sample, approximately 94% were seen once. The sequenced sample was unsorted PBMCs, obtained approximately 9.1 years after starting antiretroviral therapy. The receptor comes from a man under 40 with HIV.

CDR3 amino acids: CASMGRMYQETQYF. The CDR3 DNA is TGTGCCAGTATGGGACGGATGTACCAAGAGACCCAGTACTTC. V and J are TRBV6-1 and TRBJ2-5; D is tentatively TRBD1 or TRBD2 (5 bases each). V was clipped by 9 bases and J by 0 bases, with 14 bases between them. Germline CDR1 MNHNS, CDR2 SASEGT. The CDR3 covers 14 residues.